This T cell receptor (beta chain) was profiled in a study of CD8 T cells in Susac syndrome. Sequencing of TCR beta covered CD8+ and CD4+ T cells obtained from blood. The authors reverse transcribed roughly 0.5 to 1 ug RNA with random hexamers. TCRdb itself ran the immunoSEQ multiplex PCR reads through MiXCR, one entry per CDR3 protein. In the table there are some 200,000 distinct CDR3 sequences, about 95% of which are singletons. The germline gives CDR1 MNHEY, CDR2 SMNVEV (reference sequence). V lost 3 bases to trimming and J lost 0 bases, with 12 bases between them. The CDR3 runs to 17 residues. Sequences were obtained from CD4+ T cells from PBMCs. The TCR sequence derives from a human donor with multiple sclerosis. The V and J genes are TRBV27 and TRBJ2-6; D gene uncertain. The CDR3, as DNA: TGTGCCAGCAGTTTCGTGGGCCGCAGCTCTGGGGCCAACGTCCTGACTTTC. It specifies CASSFVGRSSGANVLTF.